The clone carrying this T cell receptor beta chain turned up a few times. Its target is not known. CDR3 length: 16 residues. Germline V lookup: CDR1 LGHNA, CDR2 YNFKEQ. Trimming at V came to 3 bases and at J to 4 bases, leaving 1 base not matched to a gene. The PCR employed 60 Vbeta primers together with 13 Jbeta primers. The data were produced by immunoSEQ multiplex PCR, yet TCRdb's version contains in-frame clones alone and is incomplete. The sample consists of 180,000 or so clones, approximately 86% of them appearing once. This sample stems from a study of cytomegalovirus exposure and HLA in healthy donors. Study-wide results and limits: In a later analysis, CMV-associated beta chains were mostly HLA-associated, it appeared. Reportedly, diagnosis of cytomegalovirus status by the classifier showed high specificity and sensitivity.

The specimen was PBMCs. The receptor was isolated from a male donor in good health and CMV-seronegative. V is TRBV4-2 and J is TRBJ2-3, with 16 bases identical to TRBD2. In DNA, the CDR3 is TGTGCCAGCAGCCAGGGACTAGCGGGAGGGGCAGATACGCAGTATTTT. Translating it yields CASSQGLAGGADTQYF.